This TCR beta chain was retrieved from a study of shared clonotypes between healthy human individuals (dated by TCRdb to 2020 to 2021). Regarding the research as a whole: Three men and a couple of women, aged 18 to 49 years, made up the cohort. Libraries were prepared and TCR repertoires were sequenced by different laboratories using diverse techniques, in order to increase sequencing depth and limit assay-specific biases. Between about 0.9 and 10 billion PBMCs per donor were obtained by leukapheresis. To estimate repertoire size and how much clonotypes are shared between individuals, the study performed deep sequencing of blood TCR repertoires from five healthy adults. Broader findings and caveats from the paper: Pairwise subsampling led to the expectation that sequencing depth would affect the degree of clonotype sharing among donors. Because the study included only a small number of donors, the genetic and exposure-history diversity represented was limited. Sampling was limited to blood, and TCR repertoires in tissue likely differ from TCR repertoires in blood.

Using the deep immunoSEQ assay, multiplex PCR amplified TCR CDR3 regions from genomic DNA. Extracted genomic DNA from each cell subset was distributed evenly across all wells of several immunoSEQ 96-well plates, and each plate was treated as a replicate. For unsorted PBMC, approximately 290 ng of genomic DNA, equivalent to approximately 30,000 T cell genomes, went into each replicate PCR. Genomic DNA from unsorted PBMC was sequenced over ten immunoSEQ deep assay plates. The purified libraries were quantified using a Qubit 3.0 fluorometer, sized with a Bioanalyzer 2100, and then quantified again using the KAPA Library Quantification kit. Every immunoSEQ 96-well plate was sequenced on a separate single-read 150-cycle Illumina NextSeq 550 flow cell. Per the authors' processing: The immunoSEQ output contained only junctional sequences without quality scores, so filtering could not match that applied to full-length reads. Sequences were annotated with PyIR, a Python wrapper for IgBLAST v1.9, using IMGT germline references to assign V/J genes and CDR3. Any read was removed if the V/J assignment was weak (E-value above 1e-6), the CDR3 was missing, or the read contained stop codons, out-of-frame junctions, or ambiguous translated residues. V3J clonotypes were defined by identical inferred V gene, J gene, and CDR3 amino acid sequence. Percentage overlap between repertoires was calculated by dividing the number of shared unique clonotypes by the size of the smaller repertoire. Repertoire richness was assessed with RTK rarefaction, the Chao1 estimator, and Recon v2.1 estimates of unobserved clonotypes. As stored in TCRdb, this immuneACCESS dataset retains in-frame rearrangements with V and J assigned. A fraction of the clones does not appear; measured against another copy, unresolved V genes explain less than half of the discrepancy, and the remainder lacks a known reason. V, J and clone size are taken as reported in that table, and D and trimming were inferred from the DNA itself. The sample includes nearly 500,000 clones, with less than 80% observed a single time. The top ten hold 10% to 15% of the sample.

For this clone: What antigen it recognizes has not been identified. No qualities accompany the bases; no much larger clone lies one base away.

Deletion took 3 bases off V and 4 bases off J, with a span of 10 bases between the germline ends. CDR1 MGHRA and CDR2 YSYEKL were looked up in the germline V gene. Inclusive of the bounding cysteine and phenylalanine, the CDR3 is 14 residues long. Of all the DNA, just the CDR3 is kept, 42 bases in frame from base 1. The donors were healthy, HIV-negative adults with no recently reported acute infections or vaccinations. Every donor was a Caucasian adult residing in Nashville, Tennessee, USA. For unsorted samples, tens of millions of PBMCs were counted and genomic DNA was extracted with the QIAamp DNA Blood Mini kit. Blood was collected by leukapheresis, and PBMCs were isolated by Ficoll-Histopaque density gradient centrifugation and then cryopreserved in liquid nitrogen vapor phase.

The TCR was taken from a woman between 40 and 50 years old in good health. Some clones in this sample may be carry-over from other donors' samples. The rearranged chain carries TRBV4-1 and TRBJ2-1, and TRBD1 may be the D gene, going by 6 matching bases. Input material: PBMCs. The nucleotide sequence is TGCGCCAGCAGCCACGGCGACAGGTACAATGAGCAGTTCTTC. Its amino acids are CASSHGDRYNEQFF.